The 5 T cell receptor beta chains below were found in one sample sequenced in a study of blood T cell repertoires in COVID-19. The method was immunoSEQ multiplex PCR; TCRdb's version includes in-frame clones alone and lacks a portion of them. The sample contains about 220,000 clones, about 88% of which appear only once. The specimen was peripheral blood. These receptors all come from a man aged 35-49 years with active or convalescent COVID-19.

This chain joins TRBV19 and TRBJ1-5; 8 bases map to TRBD1. Germline V lookup: CDR1 LNHDA, CDR2 SQIVND (reference sequence). This CDR3 contains 17 residues. The trim removed 5 bases at V and 6 bases at J, leaving 15 bases unmatched. CDR3 coding DNA: TGTGCCAGTAGTGGCGGCGACAGGGGTATGGTCGGTCAGCCCCAGCATTTT. This gives the protein CASSGGDRGMVGQPQHF.

As regards this clone: The same CDR3 arises from other DNA sequences in this sample as well. V is TRBV5-1 and J is TRBJ2-7; TRBD2 aligns across 7 bases. Germline V CDR1 and CDR2: SGHRS, YFSETQ. This CDR3 contains 14 residues. With 0 bases clipped from V and 4 bases from J, the junction kept 4 bases outside the gene matches. CDR3 loop: CASSLGTGGYEQYF. DNA of the CDR3: TGCGCCAGCAGCTTGGGGACGGGAGGTTACGAGCAGTACTTC.

The V and J genes are TRBV27 and TRBJ1-2; weak D call: TRBD1 (6 bases). V was clipped by 0 bases and J by 4 bases, with 9 bases between them. Germline V CDR1 and CDR2: MNHEY, SMNVEV (reference sequence). This CDR3 has 14 amino acids. Here the CDR3 reads CASSLSGATYGYTF. For the CDR3, the DNA is TGTGCCAGCAGTTTATCGGGGGCGACCTATGGCTACACCTTC.

The J gene is TRBJ1-2, the V gene TRBV7-9; D possibly corresponds to TRBD1 (6 bases). Germline V CDR1 and CDR2: SEHNR, FQNEAQ (reference sequence). This CDR3 is 13 amino acids long. V gave up 5 bases and J gave up 5 bases, with 12 bases separating them. DNA of the CDR3: TGTGCCAGCAGCGTCAGGGGTGGGTATGGCTACACCTTC. Its translation is CASSVRGGYGYTF.

The gene calls are TRBV19 and TRBJ1-1, with 8 bases fitting TRBD1. V dropped 4 bases and J dropped 10; count of bases not matched to a gene: 11. Germline V gene sequence: CDR1 LNHDA, CDR2 SQIVND (reference sequence). This CDR3 has 14 amino acids. Here the CDR3 reads CASSTVGTGGRAFF. The CDR3 DNA reads as TGTGCCAGTAGTACCGTGGGAACAGGGGGTCGAGCTTTCTTT.